This T cell receptor beta chain was retrieved from a study of blood T cell repertoires in COVID-19. This clone was counted a few times. Profiling relied on immunoSEQ multiplex PCR, and the TCRdb table lists in-frame clones only, not all of them. The table includes 100,000 to 150,000 clones, 70% to 85% detected once. Germline V lookup: CDR1 LNHDA, CDR2 SQIVND (reference sequence). CDR3 length equals 15 residues. Trimming took off 0 bases at V and 3 bases at J, with 11 bases between the two ends. The chain employs TRBV19 and TRBJ1-1; D is perhaps TRBD1 (5 bases). The TCR sequence derives from a woman at least 80 years old with acute or convalescent COVID-19. The sequenced sample consisted of peripheral blood. DNA for the CDR3: TGTGCCAGTAGTATAGATTCAGGGACTCACACTGAAGCTTTCTTT. Its protein product is CASSIDSGTHTEAFF.